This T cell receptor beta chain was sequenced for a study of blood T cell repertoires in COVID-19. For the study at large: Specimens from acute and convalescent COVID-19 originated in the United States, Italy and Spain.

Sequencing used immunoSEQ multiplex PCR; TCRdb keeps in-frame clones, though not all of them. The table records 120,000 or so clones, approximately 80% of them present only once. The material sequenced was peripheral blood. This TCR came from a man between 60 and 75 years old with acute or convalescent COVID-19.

DNA of the CDR3: TGTGCCAGCAGTCCCCTATCTCAGGGGTTCGGTGAGCAGTTCTTC. This translates into CASSPLSQGFGEQFF. The chain is built from TRBV6-5 and TRBJ2-1; TRBD1 might be the D (6 bases). The CDR3 has 15 amino acids. Trimming shortened V by 5 bases and J by 9 bases, and 20 bases separated the two germline ends. Germline V CDR1 and CDR2: MNHEY, SVGAGI.